The 17 T cell receptor beta chains listed next were all sequenced from one sample in a study of T cells after yellow fever vaccination (dated by TCRdb to about 2019). Preparation of the library involved 5' RACE. Sequencing used an Illumina HiSeq 2500. The public reads were reanalyzed by TCRdb: fastp trimming at Q25, MiXCR alignment, in-frame beta chains only. Rows matching on CDR3 protein sequence are summarized as one entry with the most common DNA and genes. The sample profile shows some 390,000 distinct CDR3 sequences; 6.2% of them were found once. In total, the top ten clones hold over 14% of the sample. The treatment or condition label for this specimen denotes: live attenuated yellow fever vaccine strain. The input for sequencing was PBMCs, taken 5 days after the yellow fever booster vaccination. Receptor source: a man aged 25 to 40 who received the YFV17D yellow fever vaccine.

The chain has TRBV23-1 and TRBJ2-1, with 10 nucleotides matching TRBD1. TRBV23-1 falls under the ORF class, with uncertain function. J gave up 4 bases and V 4 bases, and 7 bases lay outside the gene matches. The CDR3 sequence is 16 residues long. The DNA of the CDR3 is TGCGCCAGCAGTCCTATCGGGACAGGGGCTTACAATGAGCAGTTCTTC. The encoded protein is CASSPIGTGAYNEQFF.

This rearrangement joins TRBV14 to TRBJ2-3; TRBD2 aligns across 10 bases. V trimming: 1 base; J trimming: 5 bases; junction bases outside the gene matches: 12. Germline V lookup: CDR1 SGHDN, CDR2 FVKESK. The CDR3 loop spans 18 amino acids. The CDR3 sequence: CASSQARSSGSRIDTQYF. CDR3 coding DNA: TGTGCCAGCAGCCAAGCCCGTTCTAGCGGGAGTCGTATAGATACGCAGTATTTT. Variable domain in full (rest from reference TRBV14 and TRBJ2-3): EAGVTQFPSHSVIEKGQTVTLRCDPISGHDNLYWYRRVMGKEIKFLLHFVKESKQDESGMPNNRFLAERTGGTYSTLKVQPAELEDSGVYFCASSQARSSGSRIDTQYFGPGTRLTVL.

This clonotype was counted at least ten times. This chain joins TRBV20-1 and TRBJ2-1; 8 bases map to TRBD2. V lost 3 bases and J lost 15; bases outside the gene matches: 10. The V gene's germline CDR1 is DFQATT and CDR2 SNEGSKA (reference sequence). This CDR3 spans 12 amino acids. CDR3 protein: CSASRGGRARFF. Written as DNA, the CDR3 is TGCAGTGCTAGTCGGGGGGGGAGGGCCCGGTTCTTC.

Only a few counts were recorded for this clonotype. The rearrangement uses TRBV7-3 and TRBJ2-1; D is unclear. The CDR3 extends over 15 amino acids. Trimming cost V 3 bases and J 5 bases, with 14 bases left between them. The germline V gene encodes CDR1 SGHTA and CDR2 FQGTGA. Here the CDR3 DNA reads TGTGCCAGCAGCTTGTCAGGCGGAACAAACAATGAGCAGTTCTTC. It codes for CASSLSGGTNNEQFF. The variable domain in full, completed from reference TRBV7-3 and TRBJ2-1, reads GAGVSQTPSNKVTEKGKYVELRCDPISGHTALYWYRQSLGQGPEFLIYFQGTGAADDSGLPNDRFFAVRPEGSVSTLKIQRTERGDSAVYLCASSLSGGTNNEQFFGPGTRLTVL.

This clonotype was seen more than once but under ten times. The CDR3 bases are TGCAGCACCTCGGGACAGGGAGACTACGAGCAGTACTTC. Amino acid sequence: CSTSGQGDYEQYF. The chain has TRBV29-1 and TRBJ2-7; 9 nucleotides line up with TRBD1. The V gene end was trimmed by 8 bases and the J gene end by 3 bases; junction bases not matched to a gene: 8. CDR1 is SQVTM and CDR2 is ANQGSEA in the germline V gene. The CDR3 has 13 residues.

This clonotype was seen ten or more times. The chain has TRBV3-1 and TRBJ2-3, with D uncertain. V was cut by 2 bases and J by 0 bases, with 3 bases left in between. From germline, CDR1 is LGHDT and CDR2 YNNKEL (reference sequence). The CDR3 loop spans 13 amino acids. The CDR3, as DNA: TGTGCCAGCAGCCAACAAAGCACAGATACGCAGTATTTT. Translated, it gives CASSQQSTDTQYF.

This chain uses TRBV10-3 with TRBJ2-7, with a weak D call TRBD2 (6 bases). This CDR3 comprises 14 residues. Germline V gene sequence: CDR1 ENHRY, CDR2 SYGVKD. V shed 10 bases and J shed 9 bases, with 25 bases lying between them. In DNA, the CDR3 is TGTGCCACCAGGGATAGGGACTTCCTCTGGGGGCAGTACTTC. It specifies CATRDRDFLWGQYF.

This clonotype was recorded a few times. The chain joins TRBV20-1 to TRBJ1-1; no clear D gene. V lost 2 bases and J 0 bases, leaving 10 bases between the germline ends. Per germline, CDR1 DFQATT and CDR2 SNEGSKA (reference sequence). The length of the CDR3 is 14 residues. The chain's CDR3 is CSARTSTLNTEAFF. CDR3 in DNA: TGCAGTGCTAGAACCAGTACCCTGAACACTGAAGCTTTCTTT.

This clonotype has at least ten counts. The V gene is TRBV5-1, the J gene TRBJ2-3, with D unresolved. Germline V gene sequence: CDR1 SGHRS, CDR2 YFSETQ. With 2 bases removed from V and 4 bases from J, the gap between germline ends came to 5 bases. This CDR3 comprises 12 residues. CDR3 nucleotide sequence: TGCGCCAGCAGCTTTCAGGCAGATACGCAGTATTTT. Amino acid sequence: CASSFQADTQYF.

This clonotype was counted many times. The chain carries TRBV5-1 and TRBJ2-3; 10 nucleotides agree with TRBD2. In germline, CDR1 is SGHRS, CDR2 YFSETQ. The CDR3 length is 16 residues. Unmatched junction bases numbered 9, after V lost 5 bases and J lost 3 bases. The CDR3 loop reads CASSSSGGDPTDTQYF. CDR3 DNA sequence: TGCGCCAGCAGTTCTAGCGGGGGTGACCCTACAGATACGCAGTATTTT. Together with reference TRBV5-1 and TRBJ2-3, the CDR3 gives the full variable domain: KAGVTQTPRYLIKTRGQQVTLSCSPISGHRSVSWYQQTPGQGLQFLFEYFSETQRNKGNFPGRFSGRQFSNSRSEMNVSTLELGDSALYLCASSSSGGDPTDTQYFGPGTRLTVL.

This clonotype was observed a handful of times. The rearrangement uses TRBV3-1 and TRBJ1-1; D may be TRBD1 (5 bases). Germline CDR1 and CDR2: LGHDT and YNNKEL (reference sequence). This CDR3 is built from 16 residues. Trimming left V 4 bases short and J 1 base short, with 16 bases between. The CDR3 reads CASSRPPLTGNTEAFF. Written as DNA, the CDR3 is TGTGCCAGCAGCCGCCCGCCACTAACAGGGAACACTGAAGCTTTCTTT. The full variable domain, completed using reference TRBV3-1 and TRBJ1-1, is DTAVSQTPKYLVTQMGNDKSIKCEQNLGHDTMYWYKQDSKKFLKIMFSYNNKELIINETVPNRFSPKSPDKAHLNLHINSLELGDSAVYFCASSRPPLTGNTEAFFGQGTRLTVV.

The table lists this clonotype with a count of one. A much larger clone differs from this one at a single base, so this may be a read error. The genes are TRBV12-3 or TRBV12-4 and TRBJ2-3; D call uncertain. The CDR3 is made up of 15 amino acids. V was pared by 3 bases and J by 2 bases, with 12 bases between. CDR3 in amino acids: CASSFQRVYTDTQYF. In DNA, the CDR3 is TGTGCCAGCAGTTTTCAGCGAGTATACACAGATACGCAGTATTTT.

The V and J genes are TRBV6-5 and TRBJ2-3; perhaps TRBD2 as D (6 bases). The CDR3 has 18 residues. CDR1 and CDR2 (germline): MNHEY, SVGAGI. The V gene lost 0 bases and the J gene lost 0 bases, with 16 bases spanning the gap. In DNA, the CDR3 is TGTGCCAGCAGTTACTCCTCTAGCGCATCCCCTAGCACAGATACGCAGTATTTT. Amino acids: CASSYSSSASPSTDTQYF.

This clonotype occurred many times. This rearrangement joins TRBV7-9 to TRBJ2-6; the D is unclear. Germline V gene data show CDR1 as SEHNR and CDR2 as FQNEAQ (reference sequence). Trimming stripped 4 bases from V and 3 bases from J, with 4 bases between. The CDR3 contains 13 residues. The chain's CDR3 is CASSWGGANVLTF. The DNA for the CDR3 is TGTGCCAGCAGCTGGGGTGGGGCCAACGTCCTGACTTTC.

This clonotype was recorded at least ten times. The CDR3 nucleotides are TGTGCCAGCAGTTTTATTGGGAGCGGTAGCACAGATACGCAGTATTTT. Protein product: CASSFIGSGSTDTQYF. The chain has TRBV27 and TRBJ2-3; weak D call: TRBD2 (5 bases). V was cut by 3 bases and J by 0 bases, with 13 bases left in between. There are 16 residues in the CDR3. The germline V gene has CDR1 MNHEY and CDR2 SMNVEV (reference sequence).

This clonotype was seen many times. The rearrangement uses TRBV9 and TRBJ2-2; D gene uncertain. CDR3 length equals 15 residues. The germline V gene has CDR1 SGDLS and CDR2 YYNGEE. The V end was cut by 2 bases, the J end by 4 bases, with 12 bases between. The CDR3 region has the DNA TGTGCCAGCAGCGTTGGGGATTCAACCACCGGGGAGCTGTTTTTT. Protein: CASSVGDSTTGELFF. The full variable domain, completed using reference TRBV9 and TRBJ2-2, is DSGVTQTPKHLITATGQRVTLRCSPRSGDLSVYWYQQSLDQGLQFLIQYYNGEERAKGNILERFSAQQFPDLHSELNLSSLELGDSALYFCASSVGDSTTGELFFGEGSRLTVL.

The gene calls are TRBV6-4 and TRBJ2-1, with D tentatively TRBD1 (5 bases). The germline V and J ends were trimmed by 0 bases and 4 bases, with 13 bases remaining between them. The CDR3 length is 16 residues. Germline V gene data show CDR1 as MRHNA and CDR2 as SNTAGT. In DNA form, the CDR3 reads TGTGCCAGCAGTGACTCGGCCAGGGTGGGTTACAATGAGCAGTTCTTC. Encoded protein: CASSDSARVGYNEQFF.